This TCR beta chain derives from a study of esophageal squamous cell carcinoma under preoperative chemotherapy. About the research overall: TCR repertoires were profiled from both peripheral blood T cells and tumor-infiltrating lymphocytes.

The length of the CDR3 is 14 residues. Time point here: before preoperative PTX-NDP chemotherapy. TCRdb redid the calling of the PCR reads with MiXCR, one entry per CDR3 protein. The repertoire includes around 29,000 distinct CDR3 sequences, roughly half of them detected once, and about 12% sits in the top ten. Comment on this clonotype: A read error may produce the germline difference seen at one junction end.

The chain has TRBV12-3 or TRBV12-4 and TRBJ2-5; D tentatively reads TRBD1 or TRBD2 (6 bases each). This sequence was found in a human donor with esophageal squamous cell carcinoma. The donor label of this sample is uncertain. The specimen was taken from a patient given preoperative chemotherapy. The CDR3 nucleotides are TGTGCCTGTACCGGGGGCGGGGCCCAAAAGACCCAGTACTTC. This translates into CACTGGGAQKTQYF.